The present entry profiles one T cell receptor beta chain with its context. What it recognizes is unknown. Sample treatment: oral pan-JAK inhibitor, 5-10 mg twice daily. This entry is derived from a study of CD8+ T cells in alopecia areata. Across the whole study: Scoring of severity for treated patients was based on percentage of affected scalp area.

Germline values: CDR1 SQVTM, CDR2 ANQGSEA. The CDR3 length is 13 residues. Deletions cut 4 bases from V and 0 bases from J, with 10 bases between. General study findings and limits: Compared with normal scalp, lesional scalp had higher clonality and more expanded CD8+ clones. The treated group had a single nonresponder, limiting CD8+ expansion-response conclusions. On tofacitinib, scalp and blood still held many of the expanded lesional clones.

TCR sequencing used cDNA made by reverse transcription of extracted RNA. Clones were read by immunoSEQ multiplex PCR, and TCRdb kept only the in-frame ones, dropping some. The table lists 190,000 or so clones, about 60% of them singletons. Specimen: CD4+ T cells sorted from blood, collected at week 4, from a patient treated with tofacitinib. This clonotype was sampled from a human donor with alopecia areata. The chain couples TRBV29-1 to TRBJ2-7; no firm D call. Here the CDR3 DNA reads TGCAGCGTTGGTAGGCTCACCTCCTACGAGCAGTACTTC. It specifies CSVGRLTSYEQYF.